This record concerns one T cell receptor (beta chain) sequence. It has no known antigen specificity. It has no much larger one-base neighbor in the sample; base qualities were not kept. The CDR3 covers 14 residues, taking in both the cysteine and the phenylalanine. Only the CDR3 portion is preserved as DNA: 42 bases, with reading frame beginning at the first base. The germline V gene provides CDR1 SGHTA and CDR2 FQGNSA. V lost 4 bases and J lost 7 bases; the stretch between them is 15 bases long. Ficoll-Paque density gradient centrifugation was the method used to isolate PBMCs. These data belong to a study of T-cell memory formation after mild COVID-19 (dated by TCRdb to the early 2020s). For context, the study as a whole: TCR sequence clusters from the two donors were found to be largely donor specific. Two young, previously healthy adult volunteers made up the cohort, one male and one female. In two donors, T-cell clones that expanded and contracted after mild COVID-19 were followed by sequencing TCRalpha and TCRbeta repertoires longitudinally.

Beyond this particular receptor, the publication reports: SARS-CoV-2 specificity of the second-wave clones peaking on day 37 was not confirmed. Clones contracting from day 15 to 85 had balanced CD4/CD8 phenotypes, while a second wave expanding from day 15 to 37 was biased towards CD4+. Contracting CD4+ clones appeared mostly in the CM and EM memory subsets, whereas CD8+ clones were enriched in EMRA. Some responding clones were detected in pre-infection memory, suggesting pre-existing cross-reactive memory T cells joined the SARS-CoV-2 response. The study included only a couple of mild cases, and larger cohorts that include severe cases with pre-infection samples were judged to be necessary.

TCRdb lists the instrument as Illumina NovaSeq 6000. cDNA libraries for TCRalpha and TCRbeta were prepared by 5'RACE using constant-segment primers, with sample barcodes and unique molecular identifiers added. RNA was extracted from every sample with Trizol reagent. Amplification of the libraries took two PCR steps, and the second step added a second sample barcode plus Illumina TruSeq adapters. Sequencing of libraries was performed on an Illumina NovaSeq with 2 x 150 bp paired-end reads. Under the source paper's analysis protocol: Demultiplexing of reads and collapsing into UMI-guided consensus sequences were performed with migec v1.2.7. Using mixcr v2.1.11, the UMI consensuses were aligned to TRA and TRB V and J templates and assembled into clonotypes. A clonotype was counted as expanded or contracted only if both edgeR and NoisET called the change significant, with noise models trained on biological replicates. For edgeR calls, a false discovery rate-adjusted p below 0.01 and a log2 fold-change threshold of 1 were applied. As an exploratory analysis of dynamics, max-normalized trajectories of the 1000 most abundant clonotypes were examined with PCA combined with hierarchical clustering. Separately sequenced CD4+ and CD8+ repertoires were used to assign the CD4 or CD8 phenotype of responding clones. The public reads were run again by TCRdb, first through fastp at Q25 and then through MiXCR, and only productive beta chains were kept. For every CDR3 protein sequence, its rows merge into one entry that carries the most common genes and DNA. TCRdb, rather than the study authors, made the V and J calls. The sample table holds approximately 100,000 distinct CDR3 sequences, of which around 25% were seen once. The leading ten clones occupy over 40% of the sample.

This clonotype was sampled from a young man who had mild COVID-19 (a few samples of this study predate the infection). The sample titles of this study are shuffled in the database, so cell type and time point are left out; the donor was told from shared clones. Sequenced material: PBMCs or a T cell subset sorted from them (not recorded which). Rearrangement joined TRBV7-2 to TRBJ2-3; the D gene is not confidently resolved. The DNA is TGTGCCAGCAGCTATGTCCCTCGCGGTTATACGCAGTATTTT. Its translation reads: CASSYVPRGYTQYF. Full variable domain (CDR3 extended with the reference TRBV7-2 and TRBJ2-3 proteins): GAGVSQSPSNKVTEKGKDVELRCDPISGHTALYWYRQSLGQGLEFLIYFQGNSAPDKSGLPSDRFSAERTGGSVSTLTIQRTQQEDSAVYLCASSYVPRGYTQYFGPGTRLTVL.